Sequencing of this T cell receptor beta chain was carried out in a study of PD-1 blockade in mismatch repair-deficient tumors. About this clone: Its antigen is undetermined.

The study, taken as a whole, reports: After pembrolizumab, tumor-resident clones rose rapidly, then generally contracted before radiologic responses.

Here immunoSEQ multiplex PCR was the method, and the copy in TCRdb shows in-frame clones only, minus some. This sample has around 38,000 clones, with about four fifths found just once. Germline V lookup: CDR1 LNHDA, CDR2 SQIVND (reference sequence). CDR3 length equals 14 residues. V trimming: 6 bases; J trimming: 4 bases; junction bases outside the gene matches: 6. The TCR sequence derives from an adult with mismatch repair-deficient cancer. Sequenced here: peripheral blood, sampled 4 weeks after starting pembrolizumab. The V call is TRBV19, the J call TRBJ1-5; 7 bases agree with TRBD1. DNA of the CDR3: TGTGCCAGTAGCGAGGGGACAGAAAATCAGCCCCAGCATTTT. The encoded protein is CASSEGTENQPQHF.